This note documents a single TCR beta chain sequence. Per germline, CDR1 SNHLY and CDR2 FYNNEI. The CDR3 has 13 residues. These data originate in a study of technical replicates of blood from four donors. Assay used: immunoSEQ multiplex PCR; TCRdb lists only in-frame clones, some missing. The table shows about 78,000 clones, with roughly 94% occurring only once. V and J are TRBV2 and TRBJ2-7, with 11 bases fitting TRBD2. The sequenced material came from T cells isolated from PBMCs. The receptor was isolated from a human donor in good health. The CDR3 protein is CGWMGTSGYEQYF. CDR3 nucleotides: TGTGGCTGGATGGGGACTAGCGGTTACGAGCAGTACTTC. Complete variable domain (other parts from reference TRBV2 and TRBJ2-7): EPEVTQTPSHQVTQMGQEVILRCVPISNHLYFYWYRQILGQKVEFLVSFYNNEISEKSEIFDDQFSVERPDGSNFTLKIRSTKLEDSAMYFCGWMGTSGYEQYFGPGTRLTVT.